This T cell receptor beta chain was identified during a study of T cells in Graves' hyperthyroidism and ophthalmopathy (dated by TCRdb to about 2019). Study-wide context: Peripheral blood samples were taken at the time of initial diagnosis, prior to any treatment. To identify distinguishing TCR V-J signatures, a discovery cohort of about 95 patients was used, comprising some 45 with Graves' ophthalmopathy and 57 with stable Graves' hyperthyroidism. Whether ophthalmopathy could be predicted prospectively was tested in an independent validation cohort made up of under 20 hyperthyroidism patients plus 17 patients who later progressed to ophthalmopathy. The roughly 90 discovery patients were divided at random into training and test sets in a 7:3 ratio. In addition, the study compared T-cell repertoires in thyroid tissue and in blood from five to seven Graves' hyperthyroidism patients. After blood sampling, hyperthyroidism patients were treated with methimazole at a starting dose of 30 mg daily, and ophthalmopathy patients were treated with high-dose intravenous methylprednisolone. The paper reports TCR Vbeta CDR3 sequencing of some 140 peripheral blood samples: approximately 41 ophthalmopathy, 70 to 85 hyperthyroidism and around 17 progressor patients.

This clonotype was detected many times. Its binding antigen is unknown. Per-base qualities were not stored, and no clone one base away is much larger. The TCR beta CDR3 regions were amplified from the RNA transcripts. The TCR CDR3 was subjected to a first round of RT-PCR using the HTBI primer set and the Qiagen OneStep RT-PCR kit. Libraries were constructed in a second round of multiplex PCR, after which size selection and purification were performed. Paired-end sequencing of the libraries was performed with 100 bp reads on an Illumina HiSeq2000. Regarding the original processing steps: Raw data were processed with SOAPnuke, discarding reads with adapters, uncalled bases, mean Phred below 15, or no exact constant-primer or identifier match. High-quality paired reads were merged with COPE v1.2.5, and unique nucleotide sequences were defined as clonotypes. MiTCR v1.1 was used to align the clonotypes against IMGT TRBV, TRBD and TRBJ reference segments. The analysis included only V-J combinations with a frequency above 0.0001, which together covered roughly 99% of the repertoires. The TCS score was defined as the ratio of F50 (clonal expansion) to E x V (chaos), calculated using BLOSUM62-based TCRdist between CDR3 peptides within each V-J. Welch's t-statistics and random forest reduced several hundred V-J features to 10 to 15, which were used in a naive Bayes classifier (R e1071). In TCRdb, the public reads were trimmed at Q25 with fastp and aligned with MiXCR, with productive beta chains retained. When rows share a CDR3 protein, they turn into one entry using the most common DNA and genes. TCRdb assigned the V and J calls; the authors' analysis was not used. The sample data list hundreds of thousands of distinct CDR3 sequences, and roughly a fifth of these were observed just once. The top ten constitute roughly 40% of the sample.

V is reduced by 6 bases and J by 1 base, leaving a spacing of 4 bases between them. From cysteine to phenylalanine, the CDR3 is 12 amino acids long. This entry keeps only the CDR3 DNA: 36 bases, framed from base 1. CDR1 and CDR2 were assigned from the germline V gene as MDHEN and SYDVKM. The study at large found these results: In validation, progression to ophthalmopathy was predicted by the model with almost 71% sensitivity and roughly 76% specificity, a median of 6.5 months before onset. No statistical method was used to set the sample size in advance, and investigators knew the group allocation. A model built on a 13 V-J signature distinguished ophthalmopathy from stable hyperthyroidism, reaching 87.88% sensitivity and under 84% specificity in cross-validation and 80%/75% in testing. Most expanded thyroid clonotypes (frequency above 0.001) were also found in blood, which suggests that blood repertoires may mirror thyroid immune responses.

Ophthalmopathy patients had moderately to severely active disease, Clinical Activity Score of at least 3, NOSPECS grade of at least 4, and duration under 3 months. The study excluded patients with uncontrolled infections, other autoimmune diseases, pregnancy or lactation. Diagnoses relied on clinical symptoms, serum thyroxine and TRAb, thyroid ultrasound and orbital computed tomography. PBMCs were isolated from about 10 ml of fresh peripheral blood by Ficoll-Paque density gradient centrifugation. Trizol reagent was used to extract total RNA, and RNA quality was then checked on an Agilent 2100 Bioanalyzer.

This receptor was taken from a man aged 45-65 years with Graves' ophthalmopathy. Source material: blood. The sequence links TRBV28 to TRBJ1-5; the D gene cannot be resolved reliably. Read as DNA, the sequence is TGTGCCAGCAGGGACAGCAATCAGCCCCAGCATTTT. The encoded protein is CASRDSNQPQHF.